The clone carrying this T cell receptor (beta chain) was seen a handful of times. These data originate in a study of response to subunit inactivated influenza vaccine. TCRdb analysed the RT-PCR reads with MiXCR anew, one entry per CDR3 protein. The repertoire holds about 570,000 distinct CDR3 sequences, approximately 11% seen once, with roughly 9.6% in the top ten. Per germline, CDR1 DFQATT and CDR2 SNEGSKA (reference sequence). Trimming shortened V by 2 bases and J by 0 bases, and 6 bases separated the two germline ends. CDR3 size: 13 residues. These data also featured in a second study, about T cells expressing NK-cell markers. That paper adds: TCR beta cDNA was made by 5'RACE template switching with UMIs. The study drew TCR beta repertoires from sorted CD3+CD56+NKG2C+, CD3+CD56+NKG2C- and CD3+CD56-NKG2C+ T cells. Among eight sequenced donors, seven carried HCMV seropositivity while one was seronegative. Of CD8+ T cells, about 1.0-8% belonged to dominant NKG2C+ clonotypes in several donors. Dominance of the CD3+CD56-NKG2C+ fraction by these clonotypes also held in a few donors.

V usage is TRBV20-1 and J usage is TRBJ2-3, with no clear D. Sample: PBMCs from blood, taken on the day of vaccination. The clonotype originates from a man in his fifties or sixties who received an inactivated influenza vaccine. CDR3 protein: CSARMVSTDTQYF. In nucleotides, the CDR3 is TGCAGTGCTAGAATGGTCAGCACAGATACGCAGTATTTT.